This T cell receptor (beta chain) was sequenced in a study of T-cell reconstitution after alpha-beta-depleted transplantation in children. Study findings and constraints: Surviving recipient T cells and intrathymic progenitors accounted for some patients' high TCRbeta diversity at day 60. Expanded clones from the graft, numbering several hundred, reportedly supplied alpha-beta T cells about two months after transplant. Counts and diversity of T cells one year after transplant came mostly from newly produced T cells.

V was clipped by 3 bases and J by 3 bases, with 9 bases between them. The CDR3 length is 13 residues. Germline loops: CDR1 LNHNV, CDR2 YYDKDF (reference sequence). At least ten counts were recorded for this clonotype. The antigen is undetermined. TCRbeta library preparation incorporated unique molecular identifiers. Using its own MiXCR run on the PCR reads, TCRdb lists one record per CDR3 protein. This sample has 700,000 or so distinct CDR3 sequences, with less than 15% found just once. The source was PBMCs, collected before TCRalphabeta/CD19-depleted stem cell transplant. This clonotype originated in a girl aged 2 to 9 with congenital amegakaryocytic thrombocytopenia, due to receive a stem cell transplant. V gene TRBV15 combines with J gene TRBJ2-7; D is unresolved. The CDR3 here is CATSRESGYEQYF. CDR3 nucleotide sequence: TGTGCCACCAGCAGGGAGTCAGGCTACGAGCAGTACTTC.